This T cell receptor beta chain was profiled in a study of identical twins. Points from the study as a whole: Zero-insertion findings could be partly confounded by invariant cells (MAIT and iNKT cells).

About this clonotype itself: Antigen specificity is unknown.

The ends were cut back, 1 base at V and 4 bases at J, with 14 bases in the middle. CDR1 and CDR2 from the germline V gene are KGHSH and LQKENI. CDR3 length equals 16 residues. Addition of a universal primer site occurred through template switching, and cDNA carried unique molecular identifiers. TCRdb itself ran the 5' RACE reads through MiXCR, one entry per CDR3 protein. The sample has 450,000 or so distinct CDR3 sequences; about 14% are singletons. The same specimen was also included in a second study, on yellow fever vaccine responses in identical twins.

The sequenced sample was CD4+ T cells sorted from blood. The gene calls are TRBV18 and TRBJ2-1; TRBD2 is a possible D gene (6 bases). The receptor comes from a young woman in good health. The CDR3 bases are TGTGCCAGCTCACCACAGTCCCGCGGGGTTTACAATGAGCAGTTCTTC. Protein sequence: CASSPQSRGVYNEQFF.